The next 8 T cell receptor beta chains were all read from a single sample in a study of T cell responses to AZD1222 COVID-19 vaccine. TCRdb's table, derived via immunoSEQ multiplex PCR, lists solely in-frame clones and lacks some. Among approximately 70,000 clones, 80% to 85% were seen once, and the ten largest hold roughly 10%. The sample here was peripheral blood, taken on day 0 of AZD1222 vaccination. These TCRs come from an adult in good health.

A single count supports this clone. The CDR3 bases are TGTGCCAGCAGTGAAGCTTCGGCGGCGAATCAGCCCCAGCATTTT. This encodes CASSEASAANQPQHF. The J gene is TRBJ1-5, the V gene TRBV6-1; D ambiguous. V lost 0 bases, J lost 4 bases, and 10 bases lay in between. The CDR3 is 15 residues long. CDR1 is MNHNS, CDR2 SASEGT, per germline.

This sequence joins TRBV11-2 and TRBJ1-2; the D gene is possibly TRBD1 (6 bases). V was cut by 5 bases and J by 3 bases, with 10 bases left in between. CDR3 length equals 13 residues. Germline V lookup: CDR1 SGHAT, CDR2 FQNNGV. CDR3 protein: CASSPNRDYGYTF. Here the CDR3 DNA reads TGTGCCAGCAGCCCCAACAGGGACTATGGCTACACCTTC.

There are a few counts of this clone. This sample also contains other DNA sequences that code for the same CDR3. This chain connects TRBV18 to TRBJ1-5; no firm D call. The CDR3 covers 13 residues. Germline CDR1 and CDR2: KGHSH and LQKENI. Trimming pared 3 bases from V and 5 bases from J, leaving 8 bases between. The CDR3 nucleotides read TGTGCCAGCTCACCGGGGAGAGATCAGCCCCAGCATTTT. It codes for CASSPGRDQPQHF.

This CDR3 is CASSLARQGAGYEQYF. The CDR3 coding sequence is TGTGCCAGCAGCTTGGCCCGACAGGGGGCGGGATACGAGCAGTACTTC. The chain has TRBV5-4 and TRBJ2-7; 10 bases agree with TRBD1. With V trimmed by 0 bases and J by 4 bases, 7 bases remained unmatched. The CDR3 is 16 amino acids. Per germline, CDR1 SGHNT and CDR2 YYREEE (reference sequence). Supplemented by reference TRBV5-4 and TRBJ2-7, the full variable domain reads ETGVTQSPTHLIKTRGQQVTLRCSSQSGHNTVSWYQQALGQGPQFIFQYYREEENGRGNFPPRFSGLQFPNYSSELNVNALELDDSALYLCASSLARQGAGYEQYFGPGTRLTVT.

The chain uses TRBV4-2 and TRBJ2-1, with TRBD2 identical over 8 bases. Per the germline V gene, CDR1 is LGHNA and CDR2 is YNFKEQ. This CDR3 is 17 amino acids long. The junction had 17 bases not matched to a gene; V was cut back by 6 bases and J by 7 bases. CDR3 coding DNA: TGTGCCAGCAGTCTTATGGGGGGCGGAGCGGGGGTTAATGAGCAGTTCTTC. Its protein is CASSLMGGGAGVNEQFF.

This clone was detected only once. This chain links TRBV5-1 with TRBJ1-2; 10 bases are a match to TRBD1. CDR3 length equals 15 residues. V lost 4 bases and J lost 7; bases outside the gene matches: 10. CDR1 is SGHRS and CDR2 is YFSETQ in the germline V gene. The DNA of the CDR3 is TGCGCCAGCAGCCTGGAGACAGGGGGCTGGTCTGGCTACACCTTC. Amino acid sequence: CASSLETGGWSGYTF.

The CDR3: CATSLRGRDEQYF. The CDR3 region has the DNA TGTGCCACCTCGCTCCGGGGAAGAGACGAGCAGTACTTC. The genes are TRBV3-1 (or the pseudogene TRBV3-2) and TRBJ2-7; maybe TRBD2 (5 bases). Germline V gene sequence: CDR1 LGHDT, CDR2 YNNKEL (reference sequence). The length of the CDR3 is 13 residues. Trimming removed 10 bases at V and 5 bases at J, with 18 bases between.

The DNA for the CDR3 is TGCGCCAGTGCCGGGACAGTGAACACTGAAGCTTTCTTT. It is translated as CASAGTVNTEAFF. This rearrangement joins TRBV10-2 to TRBJ1-1; TRBD1 matches 7 bases. Germline trimming cut 9 bases from V and 0 bases from J; bases unmatched to any gene: 4. Germline CDR1 WSHSY, CDR2 SAAADI. The CDR3 runs 13 residues.